The 20 T cell receptor beta chains below come from one sample, sequenced in a study of CD8+CD57+ T cells in acquired aplastic anemia. The template for TCR beta VDJ and CDR3 sequence profiling was genomic DNA. TCRdb re-called the reads with MiXCR, one entry per CDR3 protein. The table records about 150,000 distinct CDR3 sequences, over 50% of them present only once. Sequencing was done on patients that had shown CD8+CD57+ cell expansion by flow cytometry. The sequencing sample was made of sorted CD4+, CD8+, or CD8+CD57+ T cells (not recorded which) from PBMCs. Receptors were obtained from a human donor with aplastic anemia.

The genes are TRBV2 and TRBJ2-3, with D unresolved. This CDR3 has 12 residues. Trimming stripped 4 bases from V and 0 bases from J, with 2 bases between. Germline loops: CDR1 SNHLY, CDR2 FYNNEI. CDR3: CASSGSTDTQYF. For the CDR3, the DNA is TGTGCCAGCAGTGGGAGCACAGATACGCAGTATTTT.

V gene TRBV10-3 combines with J gene TRBJ2-3; D is perhaps TRBD2 (5 bases). CDR3 length: 16 amino acids. The V end lost 3 bases, the J end lost 8 bases, and 21 bases lay between the germline ends. Per the germline V gene, CDR1 is ENHRY and CDR2 is SYGVKD. CDR3 in amino acids: CAISESSGSRLGTQYF. The CDR3 nucleotides are TGTGCCATCAGTGAATCCTCGGGGTCGCGGCTGGGTACGCAGTATTTT.

This clonotype was observed many times. The chain employs TRBV6-2 or TRBV6-3 and TRBJ2-1; no clear D. The germline V and J ends were trimmed by 0 bases and 7 bases, with 4 bases remaining between them. Looked up from germline, CDR1 is MNHEY and CDR2 is SVGEGT. The CDR3 covers 12 residues. As DNA, the CDR3 is TGTGCCAGCAGTTACTCAGGAAATGAGCAGTTCTTC. Protein: CASSYSGNEQFF.

The chain uses TRBV7-3 and TRBJ1-2; perhaps TRBD1 as D (5 bases). V shed 2 bases and J shed 12 bases, with 7 bases lying between them. The CDR3 spans 10 residues. Germline V gene data show CDR1 as SGHTA and CDR2 as FQGTGA. The CDR3 reads CASSLRGNTF. The CDR3 DNA reads TGTGCCAGCAGCTTACGGGGCAACACCTTC.

This clonotype occurred a few times. The chain employs TRBV20-1 and TRBJ2-7; perhaps TRBD1 as D (6 bases). CDR3 length equals 13 residues. Germline CDR1 reads DFQATT; CDR2 reads SNEGSKA (reference sequence). Between the trimmed V and J ends, which lost 5 bases and 3 bases, there was a span of 14 bases. The CDR3 coding sequence is TGCAGTGCTTACCGGGACACTAACTACGAGCAGTACTTC. Encoded protein: CSAYRDTNYEQYF.

V is TRBV29-1 and J is TRBJ1-4, with 7 bases identical to TRBD1. From germline, CDR1 is SQVTM and CDR2 ANQGSEA. CDR3 length equals 15 residues. V was clipped by 2 bases and J by 3 bases; unmatched bases: 6. The CDR3 DNA sequence: TGCAGCGTTGAATTACGGGGACAGTCTAATGAAAAACTGTTTTTT. Its protein is CSVELRGQSNEKLFF.

In its sample, this clonotype was seen a few times. The genes are TRBV24-1 and TRBJ2-3; tentative D call: TRBD2 (6 bases). Trimming cost V 8 bases and J 3 bases, with 11 bases left between them. Germline V lookup: CDR1 KGHDR, CDR2 SFDVKD. The CDR3 extends over 13 amino acids. The CDR3 region is CATNGAGTDTQYF. The DNA for the CDR3 is TGTGCCACCAACGGGGCGGGGACAGATACGCAGTATTTT.

In this sample, this clonotype turned up a few times. The V and J genes are TRBV10-3 and TRBJ2-3; D might be TRBD2 (6 bases). Germline V gives CDR1 ENHRY, CDR2 SYGVKD. The CDR3 is made up of 15 amino acids. The V gene lost 3 bases and the J gene lost 2 bases, with 12 bases spanning the gap. The CDR3, as DNA: TGTGCCATCAGTGATTTGGGGGGTTACACAGATACGCAGTATTTT. As protein: CAISDLGGYTDTQYF.

The chain links TRBV29-1 to TRBJ1-1; 7 bases are shared with TRBD1. Trimming took 8 bases from V and 2 from J; bases not matched to a gene: 5. The CDR3 contains 12 residues. Germline CDR1 SQVTM, CDR2 ANQGSEA. CDR3 loop: CSFRTGNTEAFF. CDR3 bases: TGCAGCTTCAGGACAGGTAACACTGAAGCTTTCTTT.

This clonotype showed up many times. The chain has TRBV19 and TRBJ1-5; no definite D call. This CDR3 has 16 amino acids. V dropped 0 bases and J dropped 5 bases, with 14 bases sitting between them. Germline CDR1 and CDR2: LNHDA and SQIVND (reference sequence). Written as DNA, the CDR3 is TGTGCCAGTAGTATAGACCTCTCCGCCTGGGATCAGCCCCAGCATTTT. It codes for CASSIDLSAWDQPQHF.

The gene calls are TRBV7-4 and TRBJ2-7; 7 bases match TRBD2. Germline values: CDR1 SGHVT, CDR2 SQSDAQ. This CDR3 region has 14 residues. Unmatched junction bases numbered 9, after V lost 8 bases and J lost 2 bases. This chain's CDR3 is CASSRAGRPYEQYF. CDR3 in DNA: TGTGCCAGCTCCCGAGCGGGGAGACCCTACGAGCAGTACTTC.

This chain connects TRBV10-3 to TRBJ1-6; D gene uncertain. Germline CDR1 reads ENHRY; CDR2 reads SYGVKD. The CDR3 totals 14 residues. The ends were cut back, 3 bases at V and 1 base at J, with 4 bases in the middle. The CDR3 nucleotides are TGTGCCATCAGTGACAGTTCCTATAATTCACCCCTCCACTTT. It yields the protein CAISDSSYNSPLHF.

The V and J genes are TRBV19 and TRBJ1-2; TRBD1 aligns across 9 bases. Per the germline V gene, CDR1 is LNHDA and CDR2 is SQIVND (reference sequence). V lost 4 bases, J lost 10 bases, and 7 bases stayed unmatched. The CDR3 is 13 residues long. The CDR3: CASSKQGALVYTF. CDR3 coding DNA: TGTGCCAGTAGTAAACAGGGGGCTCTAGTCTACACCTTC.

V and J are TRBV7-3 and TRBJ2-7; D tentatively reads TRBD1 or TRBD2 (5 bases each). In germline, CDR1 is SGHTA, CDR2 FQGTGA. This CDR3 has 13 residues. V lost 4 bases and J lost 2, with 9 bases in between. The CDR3, as DNA: TGTGCCAGCAGCTCCGGGACCCCCTACGAGCAGTACTTC. Protein: CASSSGTPYEQYF. The full variable domain, in which reference TRBV7-3 and TRBJ2-7 provide the parts outside the CDR3, is GAGVSQTPSNKVTEKGKYVELRCDPISGHTALYWYRQSLGQGPEFLIYFQGTGAADDSGLPNDRFFAVRPEGSVSTLKIQRTERGDSAVYLCASSSGTPYEQYFGPGTRLTVT.

A few counts support this clonotype. This chain connects TRBV15 to TRBJ1-2; TRBD1 matches at 7 bases. Germline values: CDR1 LNHNV, CDR2 YYDKDF (reference sequence). The CDR3 extends over 15 amino acids. J gave up 0 bases and V 5 bases, and 6 bases lay outside the gene matches. The chain's CDR3 is CATSGGTVSNYGYTF. DNA for the CDR3: TGTGCCACCAGCGGTGGGACAGTATCTAACTATGGCTACACCTTC.

The chain carries TRBV24-1 and TRBJ2-3, with D perhaps matching TRBD1 (6 bases). Trimming shortened V by 4 bases and J by 9 bases, and 10 bases separated the two germline ends. The CDR3 is 12 amino acids. The germline V gene has CDR1 KGHDR and CDR2 SFDVKD. The CDR3 bases are TGTGCCACCAGTGACCCGGGACACACGCAGTATTTT. Translating gives CATSDPGHTQYF.

This clonotype was detected ten times or more. This chain links TRBV5-5 with TRBJ1-2; D call uncertain. Germline-derived CDR1 and CDR2 are SGHKS and YYEKEE (reference sequence). The CDR3 loop spans 14 amino acids. Trimming shortened V by 2 bases and J by 6 bases, and 14 bases separated the two germline ends. The DNA for the CDR3 is TGTGCCAGCAGCTTTCTGGGGATAGCTAATGGCTACACCTTC. This encodes CASSFLGIANGYTF.

To note about this clonotype: A read error is possible here, since a much larger clone lies one base away. The chain joins TRBV7-8 to TRBJ2-7; no definite D call. The V end lost 2 bases, the J end lost 6 bases, and 5 bases lay between the germline ends. CDR3 size: 11 residues. Per the germline V gene, CDR1 is SGHVS and CDR2 is FQNEAQ. As DNA, the CDR3 is TGTGCCAGCAGCTTAAATAGCGAGCAGTACTTC. This gives the protein CASSLNSEQYF.

The rearrangement links TRBV7-3 to TRBJ2-1, with TRBD2 matching 15 bases. The CDR3 is made up of 15 amino acids. Germline V gene lookup returns CDR1 SGHTA and CDR2 FQGTGA. With V trimmed by 5 bases and J by 8 bases, 4 bases remained unmatched. CDR3 coding DNA: TGTGCCAGCAGCCCGGGACTAGCGGGAGGATATGAGCAGTTCTTC. Translated, it gives CASSPGLAGGYEQFF. Full variable domain (rest looked up from reference TRBV7-3 and TRBJ2-1): GAGVSQTPSNKVTEKGKYVELRCDPISGHTALYWYRQSLGQGPEFLIYFQGTGAADDSGLPNDRFFAVRPEGSVSTLKIQRTERGDSAVYLCASSPGLAGGYEQFFGPGTRLTVL.

The rearrangement joins TRBV19 to TRBJ2-3; 16 bases align to TRBD2. Looked up from germline, CDR1 is LNHDA and CDR2 is SQIVND (reference sequence). The CDR3 covers 16 residues. Trimming took 7 bases from V and 2 from J; bases not matched to a gene: 3. This CDR3 is CASIGTSGGATDTQYF. CDR3 bases: TGTGCCAGTATTGGGACTAGCGGGGGGGCCACAGATACGCAGTATTTT.